This T cell receptor (beta chain) was sequenced in a study of early stage breast cancer tumors. Sequencing used immunoSEQ multiplex PCR; TCRdb keeps in-frame clones, though not all of them. The table shows 9,000 to 10,000 clones, with 64% occurring only once. The germline CDR1 and CDR2 sequences are SQVTM and ANQGSEA. The CDR3 has 14 amino acids. The V gene lost 5 bases and the J gene lost 6 bases, with 18 bases spanning the gap. The sample comprised breast tumor tissue. This TCR was recovered from a person between 60 and 70 years old with breast cancer. This rearrangement joins TRBV29-1 to TRBJ2-3; D unclear. DNA for the CDR3: TGCAGCGTTTCGCGAGGATCAGAGACGGATACGCAGTATTTT. Its translation is CSVSRGSETDTQYF.